The clone carrying this TCR beta chain occurred many times. What it binds is not known. Breast cancer patients provided tissue from their axillary draining lymph nodes. This record belongs to a study of breast tumors, draining lymph nodes, adjacent tissues. Regarding the study as a whole: The lymph node origin of tumor T cells was framed as consistent with a hypothesis, not demonstrated.

The ends lost 4 bases at V and 4 bases at J; junction bases unmatched: 9. Germline V gene sequence: CDR1 SGDLS, CDR2 YYNGEE. The CDR3 runs to 15 residues. TCRdb processed the multiplex PCR reads anew with MiXCR; each CDR3 protein has one entry. The sample contains 100,000 or so distinct CDR3 sequences, 21% of which appear only once. The chain links TRBV9 to TRBJ2-5, with 8 bases lining up with TRBD2. Specimen: axillary lymph node tissue. This TCR came from a female donor with breast cancer. Some clones in this sample may be carry-over from other donors' samples. CDR3 DNA sequence: TGTGCCAGCAGCTCGCGGGGGGATCTTTTAGAGACCCAGTACTTC. Protein product: CASSSRGDLLETQYF.